This entry lists 17 T cell receptor beta chains sequenced from one sample in a study of beta chain features in type 1 diabetes. These receptors are not linked to any known antigen. All of the isolated RNA was reverse transcribed, so expressed TCRB transcripts were sequenced. Measured with immunoSEQ multiplex PCR; TCRdb has only the in-frame clones, and not every one. The sample contains hundreds of thousands of clones, 13% of which appear only once. Study results and limitations: Within each of all four CD4+ subsets, Type 1 diabetes patients had TCRB CDR3s that were moderately but significantly shorter.

Material: naive CD4+ T cells from blood. The receptors were gathered from a man in his late teens or twenties with type 1 diabetes.

This chain connects TRBV5-4 to TRBJ2-4, with D hard to call. The CDR3 length is 14 residues. The germline CDR1 and CDR2 sequences are SGHNT and YYREEE (reference sequence). Trimming left V 5 bases short and J 1 base short, with 10 bases between. CDR3 in DNA: TGTGCCAGCAGTCCTGGTTCGGCCAAAAACATTCAGTACTTC. This encodes CASSPGSAKNIQYF.

The chain combines TRBV28 with TRBJ2-5, with 8 bases lining up with TRBD1. The germline CDR1 and CDR2 sequences are MDHEN and SYDVKM. The length of the CDR3 is 15 residues. V shed 5 bases, J shed 4 bases, and the junction held 9 bases outside the gene matches. DNA of the CDR3: TGTGCCAGCAGTAACGCCAGGGGGCTGGGAGAGACCCAGTACTTC. It yields the protein CASSNARGLGETQYF.

The gene calls are TRBV30 and TRBJ1-4, with a tentative D call TRBD1 (5 bases). Trimming left V 3 bases short and J 3 bases short, with 8 bases between. The CDR3 totals 13 residues. Germline V gene sequence: CDR1 GTSNPN, CDR2 SVGIG (reference sequence). DNA of the CDR3: TGTGCCTGGAGAGGAGGGGCTAATGAAAAACTGTTTTTT. Protein: CAWRGGANEKLFF.

This clone was observed a handful of times. V gene TRBV30 combines with J gene TRBJ1-1; D is undetermined. Trimming stripped 2 bases from V and 0 bases from J, with 10 bases between. Germline loops: CDR1 GTSNPN, CDR2 SVGIG (reference sequence). This CDR3 comprises 14 residues. The CDR3 here is CAWSRSVLNTEAFF. CDR3 coding DNA: TGTGCCTGGAGTAGGTCAGTACTGAACACTGAAGCTTTCTTT.

This clone was counted once. V gene TRBV11-2 combines with J gene TRBJ2-1, with 7 bases lining up with TRBD1. The junction had 5 bases not matched to a gene; V was cut back by 6 bases and J by 0 bases. In germline, CDR1 is SGHAT, CDR2 FQNNGV. The CDR3 contains 15 residues. CDR3 nucleotide sequence: TGTGCCAGCAGTCAGACAGGGCTCTCCTACAATGAGCAGTTCTTC. It translates to CASSQTGLSYNEQFF.

The V call is TRBV6-5, the J call TRBJ2-5; D is tentatively TRBD1 or TRBD2 (6 bases each). This CDR3 spans 15 amino acids. V lost 6 bases, J lost 4 bases, and 18 bases lay in between. Germline lookup yields CDR1 MNHEY and CDR2 SVGAGI. Here the CDR3 DNA reads TGTGCCAGCAGCCTGGAAGGGGGGCCAGGAGAGACCCAGTACTTC. Protein product: CASSLEGGPGETQYF.

This clone turned up a few times. This chain connects TRBV13 to TRBJ2-1, with D maybe TRBD2 (5 bases). The V and J ends lost 6 bases and 0 bases respectively, with 15 bases between them. The V gene's germline CDR1 is PRHDT and CDR2 FYEKMQ (reference sequence). There are 16 residues in the CDR3. CDR3 sequence: CASSVDPSSSYNEQFF. For the CDR3, the DNA is TGTGCCAGCAGTGTCGACCCTAGCAGCTCCTACAATGAGCAGTTCTTC.

This clone has just a few counts. The chain recombines TRBV10-2 with TRBJ2-7; maybe TRBD2 (6 bases). Germline V gives CDR1 WSHSY, CDR2 SAAADI. The CDR3 totals 13 residues. Trimming took off 6 bases at V and 0 bases at J, with 9 bases between the two ends. CDR3 bases: TGCGCCAGCAGGGGGGGTAACTCCTACGAGCAGTACTTC. Protein product: CASRGGNSYEQYF.

This clone was counted only a few times. The genes are TRBV10-3 and TRBJ1-2; TRBD1 aligns across 8 bases. Germline lookup yields CDR1 ENHRY and CDR2 SYGVKD. CDR3 length: 11 amino acids. The V and J ends lost 8 bases and 10 bases, in that order; junction bases with no gene match: 6. CDR3 sequence reads: CAIQGQVDYTF. The CDR3 coding sequence is TGTGCCATCCAGGGACAGGTTGACTACACCTTC.

This clone was detected only a few times. The CDR3 reads CASSSGLIVTDTQYF. The DNA for the CDR3 is TGTGCCAGCAGCTCGGGACTAATAGTCACAGATACGCAGTATTTT. The chain links TRBV7-8 to TRBJ2-3; 7 bases fit TRBD2. Germline V lookup: CDR1 SGHVS, CDR2 FQNEAQ. The CDR3 totals 15 residues. After removal of 4 bases from V and 2 bases from J, the junction contained 6 bases not matched to a gene.

This rearrangement joins TRBV4-1 to TRBJ1-4; D is uncertain. The CDR3 runs to 15 residues. V dropped 0 bases and J dropped 0 bases, with 5 bases sitting between them. Germline CDR1 and CDR2: MGHRA and YSYEKL. The CDR3 sequence: CASSQDSATNEKLFF. CDR3 in DNA: TGCGCCAGCAGCCAAGATTCTGCAACTAATGAAAAACTGTTTTTT.

In its sample, this clone was seen a few times. The chain employs TRBV5-1 and TRBJ2-2; a possible D gene is TRBD1 (6 bases). V was pared by 3 bases and J by 2 bases, with 14 bases between. The CDR3 has 16 residues. CDR1 and CDR2 (germline): SGHRS, YFSETQ. The CDR3 spells CASSYQQGINTGELFF. Written as DNA, the CDR3 is TGCGCCAGCAGCTACCAACAGGGAATAAACACCGGGGAGCTGTTTTTT.

The chain links TRBV30 to TRBJ2-3, with TRBD2 identical over 8 bases. The CDR3 consists of 13 residues. Germline trimming cut 4 bases from V and 1 base from J; bases unmatched to any gene: 1. CDR1 and CDR2 (germline): GTSNPN, SVGIG (reference sequence). CDR3 coding DNA: TGTGCCTGGAATAGCGGGGGCACAGATACGCAGTATTTT. As protein: CAWNSGGTDTQYF.

This clone was found a few times. V usage is TRBV9 and J usage is TRBJ1-2; 7 positions agree with TRBD1. The junction had 13 bases not matched to a gene; V was cut back by 1 base and J by 4 bases. This CDR3 has 17 amino acids. Germline V gene lookup returns CDR1 SGDLS and CDR2 YYNGEE. CDR3: CASSVMAGDSGAYGYTF. The CDR3 DNA sequence: TGTGCCAGCAGCGTAATGGCAGGGGACAGCGGAGCCTATGGCTACACCTTC.

As for this clone: The same CDR3 can be traced to other DNA sequences in this sample. The chain is built from TRBV6-5 and TRBJ2-7; 7 nucleotides align to TRBD1. V was clipped by 2 bases and J by 1 base; unmatched bases: 2. Germline V gives CDR1 MNHEY, CDR2 SVGAGI. The CDR3 totals 14 residues. The CDR3 bases are TGTGCCAGCAGTTACGGGGACAGTTCCTACGAGCAGTACTTC. It encodes CASSYGDSSYEQYF.

Concerning this clone: One end of the junction does not line up with germline, which may come from a read error. Other DNA variants within this sample encode the same CDR3. This chain connects TRBV10-3 to TRBJ2-1; the match to TRBD2 covers 11 bases. The CDR3 totals 17 residues. The germline V gene encodes CDR1 ENHRY and CDR2 SYGVKD. CDR3 nucleotides: TGTGCCATCAGTGACTATACTAGCGGGGGCTCCTACAATGAACAGTTCTTC. The encoded protein is CAISDYTSGGSYNEQFF.

The chain carries TRBV6-5 and TRBJ2-7, with D unclear. Germline CDR1 is MNHEY and CDR2 is SVGAGI. V was cut by 6 bases and J by 0 bases, with 9 bases left in between. This CDR3 region has 13 residues. CDR3 DNA: TGTGCCAGCAGCCCCCGCGGCTCCTACGAGCAGTACTTC. The encoded protein is CASSPRGSYEQYF.